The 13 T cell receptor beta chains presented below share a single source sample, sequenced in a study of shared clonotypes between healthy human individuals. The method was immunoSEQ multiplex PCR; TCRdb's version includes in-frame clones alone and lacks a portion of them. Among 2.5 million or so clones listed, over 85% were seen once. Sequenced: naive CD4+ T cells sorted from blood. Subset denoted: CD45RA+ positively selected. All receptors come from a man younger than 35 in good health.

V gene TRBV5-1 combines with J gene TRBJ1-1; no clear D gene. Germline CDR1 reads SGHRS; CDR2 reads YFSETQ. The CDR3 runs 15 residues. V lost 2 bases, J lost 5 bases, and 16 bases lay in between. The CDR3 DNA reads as TGCGCCAGCAGCTTAACGACCAGCCCCCAGACTGAAGCTTTCTTT. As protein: CASSLTTSPQTEAFF.

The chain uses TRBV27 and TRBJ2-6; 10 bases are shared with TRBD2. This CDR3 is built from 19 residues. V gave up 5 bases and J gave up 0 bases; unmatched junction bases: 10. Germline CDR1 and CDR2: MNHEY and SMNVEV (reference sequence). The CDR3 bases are TGTGCCAGCAGTCCGAGACTAGCGGGTGACAACTCTGGGGCCAACGTCCTGACTTTC. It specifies CASSPRLAGDNSGANVLTF.

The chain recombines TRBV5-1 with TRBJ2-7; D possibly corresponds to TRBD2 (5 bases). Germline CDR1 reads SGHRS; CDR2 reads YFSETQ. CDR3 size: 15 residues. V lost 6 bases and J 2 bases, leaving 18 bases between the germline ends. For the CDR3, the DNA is TGCGCCAGCAATGAGGGTGGGCCTTCAACCTACGAGCAGTACTTC. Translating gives CASNEGGPSTYEQYF.

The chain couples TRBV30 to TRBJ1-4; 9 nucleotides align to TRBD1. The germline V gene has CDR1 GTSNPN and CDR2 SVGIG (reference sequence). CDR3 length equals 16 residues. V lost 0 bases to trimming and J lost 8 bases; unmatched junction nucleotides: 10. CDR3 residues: CAWSVPRDRADEKLFF. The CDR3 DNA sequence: TGTGCCTGGAGTGTACCCCGGGACAGGGCCGACGAAAAACTGTTTTTT.

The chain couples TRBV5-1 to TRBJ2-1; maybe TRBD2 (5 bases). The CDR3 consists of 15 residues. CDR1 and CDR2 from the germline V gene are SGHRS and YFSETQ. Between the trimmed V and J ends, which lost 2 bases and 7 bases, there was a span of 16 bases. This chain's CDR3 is CASSLDTGIGNEQFF. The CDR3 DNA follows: TGCGCCAGCAGCTTAGATACGGGGATTGGGAATGAGCAGTTCTTC.

Here the CDR3 reads CASSTLSQPQHF. CDR3 sequence (DNA): TGTGCCAGTAGTACCCTTAGTCAGCCCCAGCATTTT. This chain connects TRBV19 to TRBJ1-5; D is unresolved. Per the germline V gene, CDR1 is LNHDA and CDR2 is SQIVND (reference sequence). Trimming took off 4 bases at V and 6 bases at J, with 7 bases between the two ends. The CDR3 totals 12 residues.

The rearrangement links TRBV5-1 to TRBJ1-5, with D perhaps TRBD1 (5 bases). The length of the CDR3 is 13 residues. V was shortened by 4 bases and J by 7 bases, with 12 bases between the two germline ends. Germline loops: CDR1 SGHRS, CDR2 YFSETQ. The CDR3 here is CASSRDLDQPQHF. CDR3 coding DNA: TGCGCCAGCAGCCGGGACCTGGACCAGCCCCAGCATTTT.

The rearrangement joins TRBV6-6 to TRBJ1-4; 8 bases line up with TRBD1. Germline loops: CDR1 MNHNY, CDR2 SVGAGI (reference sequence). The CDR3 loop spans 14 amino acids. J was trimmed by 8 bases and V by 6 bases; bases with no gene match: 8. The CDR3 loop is CASSADRGREKLFF. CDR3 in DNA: TGTGCCAGCAGCGCAGACAGGGGACGGGAAAAACTGTTTTTT.

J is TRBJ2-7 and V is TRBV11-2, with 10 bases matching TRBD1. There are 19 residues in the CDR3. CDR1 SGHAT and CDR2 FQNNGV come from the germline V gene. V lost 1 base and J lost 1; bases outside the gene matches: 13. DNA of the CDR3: TGTGCCAGCAGCTTAGGGACCCGGGACAGGGGATCTCATTCCTACGAGCAGTACTTC. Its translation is CASSLGTRDRGSHSYEQYF.

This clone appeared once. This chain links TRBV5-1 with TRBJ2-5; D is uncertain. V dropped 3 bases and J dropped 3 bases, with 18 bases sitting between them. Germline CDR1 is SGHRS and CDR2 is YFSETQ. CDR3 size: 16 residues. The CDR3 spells CASSSGAQAKEETQYF. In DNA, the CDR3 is TGCGCCAGCAGCTCGGGTGCCCAGGCCAAAGAAGAGACCCAGTACTTC. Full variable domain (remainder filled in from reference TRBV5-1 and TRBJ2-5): KAGVTQTPRYLIKTRGQQVTLSCSPISGHRSVSWYQQTPGQGLQFLFEYFSETQRNKGNFPGRFSGRQFSNSRSEMNVSTLELGDSALYLCASSSGAQAKEETQYFGPGTRLLVL.

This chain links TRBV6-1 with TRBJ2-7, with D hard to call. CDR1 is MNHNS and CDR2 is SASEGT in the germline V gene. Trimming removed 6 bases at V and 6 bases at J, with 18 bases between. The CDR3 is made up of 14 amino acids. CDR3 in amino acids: CASSYLQPRGEQYF. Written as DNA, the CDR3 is TGTGCCAGCAGCTACTTGCAACCGCGAGGCGAGCAGTACTTC.

The CDR3 loop is CASSITGQGYEQYF. CDR3 coding DNA: TGTGCCAGTAGTATAACGGGACAGGGCTACGAGCAGTACTTC. The rearrangement joins TRBV19 to TRBJ2-7; 9 nucleotides match TRBD1. The germline CDR1 and CDR2 sequences are LNHDA and SQIVND (reference sequence). The ends lost 2 bases at V and 3 bases at J; junction bases unmatched: 2. This CDR3 contains 14 residues.

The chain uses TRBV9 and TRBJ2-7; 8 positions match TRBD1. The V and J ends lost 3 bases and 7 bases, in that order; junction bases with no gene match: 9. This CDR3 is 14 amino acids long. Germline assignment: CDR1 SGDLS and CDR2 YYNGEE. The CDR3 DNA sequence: TGTGCCAGCAGCGCGCGTGGACAGGGCGGAGAGCAGTACTTC. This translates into CASSARGQGGEQYF.